A selection of T cell receptor beta chains follows, all from one sample in a study of cytomegalovirus exposure and HLA in healthy donors. Libraries were prepared by immunoSEQ multiplex PCR; TCRdb keeps only in-frame clonotypes and omits some of them. The sample includes some 75,000 clones. Sequencing was done on a sample of PBMCs. These receptors were obtained from a female donor in good health and CMV-seropositive. Each CDR3 is given with its conserved first and last residue. D genes are given only for firm matches.

d_call	cdr3_length	v_call	j_call	cdr3_aa	cdr3_nt
-	13	TRBV7-9	TRBJ1-1	CASREGLDTEAFF	TGTGCCAGCCGGGAGGGCTTGGACACTGAAGCTTTCTTT
TRBD2	14	TRBV10-2	TRBJ2-7	CASSLSGGTYEQYF	TGCGCCAGCAGTTTGAGCGGGGGGACCTACGAGCAGTACTTC
TRBD1	16	TRBV18	TRBJ2-7	CASSLTGGQSAYEQYF	TGTGCCAGCTCACTTACAGGGGGCCAATCCGCCTACGAGCAGTACTTC
TRBD1	16	TRBV19	TRBJ1-4	CASSPGQGAVYEKLFF	TGTGCCAGTAGTCCCGGACAGGGGGCCGTATATGAAAAACTGTTTTTT
-	14	TRBV13	TRBJ1-2	CASSLGSGNYGYTF	TGTGCCAGCAGCTTAGGCAGCGGGAACTATGGCTACACCTTC
-	14	TRBV5-1	TRBJ1-3	CASSFTGLGNTIYF	TGCGCCAGCAGCTTTACAGGGCTTGGAAACACCATATATTTT
-	16	TRBV28	TRBJ1-2	CASSQLQGLANYGYTF	TGTGCCAGCAGTCAATTACAGGGCTTAGCTAACTATGGCTACACCTTC
TRBD2	15	TRBV5-8	TRBJ2-1	CASSLGEGPLREQFF	TGTGCCAGCAGCTTGGGGGAGGGCCCTCTTAGAGAGCAGTTCTTC
-	16	TRBV7-8	TRBJ2-7	CASSSRRLANTYEQYF	TGTGCCAGCAGCTCGCGCCGGCTAGCGAACACCTACGAGCAGTACTTC
-	13	TRBV6-5	TRBJ1-2	CASSSEGDRGYTF	TGTGCCAGCAGTTCAGAGGGGGATCGCGGCTACACCTTC
-	15	TRBV7-2	TRBJ1-2	CASSTPADSNYGYTF	TGTGCCAGCAGCACCCCAGCGGACTCTAACTATGGCTACACCTTC
TRBD1	15	TRBV25-1	TRBJ1-1	CASSAPGTVNTEAFF	TGTGCCAGCAGTGCCCCCGGGACAGTGAACACTGAAGCTTTCTTT
-	15	TRBV2	TRBJ1-2	CASSEGRTGNYGYTF	TGTGCCAGCAGTGAAGGACGGACGGGAAACTATGGCTACACCTTC
-	14	TRBV19	TRBJ2-2	CASSVTENTGELFF	TGTGCCAGTAGTGTAACAGAGAACACCGGGGAGCTGTTTTTT
-	16	TRBV7-2	TRBJ1-2	CASSLAPGGLTYGYTF	TGTGCCAGCAGCTTAGCCCCGGGGGGCCTGACCTATGGCTACACCTTC
-	17	TRBV5-1	TRBJ2-1	CASSLAGTGSSYNEQFF	TGCGCCAGCAGCTTGGCCGGCACGGGGAGCTCCTACAATGAGCAGTTCTTC
-	13	TRBV28	TRBJ1-2	CASSLAGRGGYTF	TGTGCCAGCAGCCTGGCGGGCCGTGGGGGCTACACCTTC
-	17	TRBV5-4	TRBJ2-6	CASSFGGQNSGANVLTF	TGTGCCAGCAGCTTCGGGGGACAGAACTCTGGGGCCAACGTCCTGACTTTC
TRBD1	16	TRBV18	TRBJ1-1	CASSPGQGARSTEAFF	TGTGCCAGCTCACCGGGACAGGGGGCGCGGAGCACTGAAGCTTTCTTT
TRBD2	14	TRBV30	TRBJ2-3	CAWSLAGGTDTQYF	TGTGCCTGGTCGCTAGCGGGGGGCACAGATACGCAGTATTTT
-	11	TRBV30	TRBJ2-5	CAWRRQETQYF	TGTGCCTGGAGGCGGCAAGAGACCCAGTACTTC
TRBD1	13	TRBV28	TRBJ1-2	CASSSGDRDGYTF	TGTGCCAGCAGTTCCGGGGACAGGGATGGCTACACCTTC
TRBD1	13	TRBV7-9	TRBJ1-1	CASSVQGRTEAFF	TGTGCCAGCAGCGTACAGGGGAGGACTGAAGCTTTCTTT
TRBD1	14	TRBV29-1	TRBJ2-1	CSVWDRRGLNEQFF	TGCAGCGTTTGGGACAGAAGAGGTTTGAATGAGCAGTTCTTC
-	14	TRBV6-4	TRBJ2-1	CASRTQAQGNEQFF	TGTGCCAGCAGAACACAGGCCCAGGGCAATGAGCAGTTCTTC
TRBD1	14	TRBV25-1	TRBJ2-1	CASSTGTGDNEQFF	TGTGCCAGCAGCACCGGGACAGGAGACAATGAGCAGTTCTTC
-	14	TRBV7-9	TRBJ2-1	CASSEAGFSNEQFF	TGTGCCAGCAGCGAGGCTGGCTTTAGCAATGAGCAGTTCTTC
TRBD1	12	TRBV2	TRBJ2-7	CASSGQGYEQYF	TGTGCCAGCAGTGGACAGGGCTACGAGCAGTACTTC
TRBD1	15	TRBV5-5	TRBJ1-5	CASSPTGGSNQPQHF	TGTGCCAGCAGCCCGACAGGGGGCAGCAATCAGCCCCAGCATTTT
TRBD2	14	TRBV6-5	TRBJ2-5	CASSFSGDQETQYF	TGTGCCAGCAGCTTTAGCGGGGACCAAGAGACCCAGTACTTC
-	16	TRBV4-3	TRBJ1-2	CASSQDLTGRWYGYTF	TGCGCCAGCAGCCAAGATCTAACAGGGCGGTGGTATGGCTACACCTTC
-	14	TRBV7-2	TRBJ1-5	CASSLTGSNQPQHF	TGTGCCAGCAGCTTGACAGGTTCCAATCAGCCCCAGCATTTT
-	14	TRBV7-6	TRBJ1-2	CASSLAVSGNGYTF	TGTGCCAGCAGCTTAGCGGTTTCCGGGAATGGCTACACCTTC
-	15	TRBV4-1	TRBJ1-5	CASSQDLVADQPQHF	TGCGCCAGCAGCCAAGATCTGGTAGCGGATCAGCCCCAGCATTTT
TRBD2	15	TRBV28	TRBJ2-1	CASRPPAGVYNEQFF	TGTGCCAGCAGACCCCCAGCGGGAGTCTACAATGAGCAGTTCTTC
TRBD1	14	TRBV27	TRBJ2-3	CASKATGVTDTQYF	TGTGCCAGTAAAGCGACAGGGGTAACAGATACGCAGTATTTT
TRBD1	14	TRBV9	TRBJ1-4	CASSETGSNEKLFF	TGTGCCAGCAGCGAGACAGGGTCTAATGAAAAACTGTTTTTT
-	15	TRBV5-4	TRBJ2-2	CASSLGQLNTGELFF	TGTGCCAGCAGCTTGGGTCAGTTGAACACCGGGGAGCTGTTTTTT
-	14	TRBV18	TRBJ2-7	CASSPSPIVDEQYF	TGTGCCAGCTCACCCAGTCCGATCGTCGACGAGCAGTACTTC
-	13	TRBV6-4	TRBJ1-1	CASSETQGRQAFF	TGTGCCAGCAGTGAAACCCAGGGGCGGCAAGCTTTCTTT
TRBD1	16	TRBV15	TRBJ2-3	CATSRGVGQGTDTQYF	TGTGCCACCAGCAGAGGTGTTGGACAGGGGACAGATACGCAGTATTTT
-	15	TRBV9	TRBJ1-3	CASSTGYGQGNTIYF	TGTGCCAGCAGCACAGGGTATGGACAGGGAAACACCATATATTTT
TRBD1	16	TRBV11-2	TRBJ1-6	CASSLSSRGLNSPLHF	TGTGCCAGCAGCTTATCATCCAGGGGGCTAAATTCACCCCTCCACTTT
TRBD1	12	TRBV6-5	TRBJ2-3	CATGQGTDTQYF	TGTGCCACCGGACAGGGAACAGATACGCAGTATTTT
-	15	TRBV30	TRBJ1-1	CAWSVRGPMNTEAFF	TGTGCCTGGAGTGTACGAGGTCCCATGAACACTGAAGCTTTCTTT
-	17	TRBV13	TRBJ2-2	CASSPRPWGENTGELFF	TGTGCCAGCAGCCCCCGTCCTTGGGGAGAGAACACCGGGGAGCTGTTTTTT
TRBD1	14	TRBV4-2	TRBJ1-1	CASSTEPGGTEAFF	TGTGCCAGCAGTACAGAACCAGGGGGCACTGAAGCTTTCTTT
TRBD1	17	TRBV4-2	TRBJ1-3	CASSQASGQGSGNTIYF	TGTGCCAGCAGCCAAGCCTCGGGACAGGGAAGTGGAAACACCATATATTTT
-	14	TRBV5-1	TRBJ2-7	CASSLAMARGEQYF	TGCGCCAGCAGCTTGGCTATGGCTAGAGGCGAGCAGTACTTC
-	13	TRBV19	TRBJ1-2	CASSIGGGRGYTF	TGTGCCAGTAGTATAGGCGGAGGACGGGGCTACACCTTC
-	13	TRBV28	TRBJ1-3	CASSFVSGNTIYF	TGTGCCAGCAGTTTCGTATCCGGAAACACCATATATTTT
TRBD2	15	TRBV18	TRBJ2-5	CASSPQLAGMETQYF	TGTGCCAGCTCACCACAACTAGCGGGCATGGAGACCCAGTACTTC
TRBD1	15	TRBV27	TRBJ1-6	CASSPWDRGDSPLHF	TGTGCCAGCAGTCCATGGGACAGGGGAGATTCACCCCTCCACTTT
-	13	TRBV30	TRBJ2-2	CAWKGLVTGELFF	TGTGCCTGGAAAGGACTTGTAACCGGGGAGCTGTTTTTT
TRBD1	15	TRBV15	TRBJ2-1	CATSFRQGPYNEQFF	TGTGCCACCAGCTTCCGACAGGGCCCCTACAATGAGCAGTTCTTC
TRBD1	14	TRBV28	TRBJ1-2	CASTTQGKSRGYTF	TGTGCCAGCACCACACAGGGGAAATCTCGAGGCTACACCTTC
TRBD1	18	TRBV4-3	TRBJ2-7	CASSQLRQDRVGPYEQYF	TGCGCCAGCAGCCAATTACGTCAAGACAGGGTCGGGCCCTACGAGCAGTACTTC
TRBD1	14	TRBV6-5	TRBJ1-2	CASSYSQGSNGYTF	TGTGCCAGCAGTTACTCACAGGGGTCGAATGGCTACACCTTC
-	15	TRBV7-9	TRBJ1-4	CASSTNGAANEKLFF	TGTGCCAGCAGCACGAATGGGGCAGCGAATGAAAAACTGTTTTTT